This T cell receptor beta chain was sequenced during a study of Graves' ophthalmopathy and Graves' hyperthyroidism. Whole-study findings and limits: A classifier, a 13-signature model, separated ophthalmopathy from stable hyperthyroidism with approximately 88% sensitivity and roughly 80% specificity. Most expanded clonotypes from thyroid (those above 0.001 frequency) were also found in blood.

In its sample, this clonotype was seen many times. Its target is not known. Amplification of the TCR beta CDR3 regions used RNA transcripts (as template). First-round RT-PCR with HTBI primers preceded a second-round multiplex PCR. TCRdb itself ran the multiplex PCR reads through MiXCR, one entry per CDR3 protein. The sample contains about 480,000 distinct CDR3 sequences, roughly an eighth of which appear only once. V was shortened by 0 bases and J by 5 bases, with 14 bases between the two germline ends. CDR3 length: 16 residues. In germline, CDR1 is SGHAT, CDR2 FQNNGV. This rearrangement joins TRBV11-2 to TRBJ2-4; D unclear. Specimen: blood. This TCR derives from a woman aged 30 to 39 with Graves' ophthalmopathy. CDR3 in DNA: TGTGCCAGCAGCTTAGAAGAGAGGATCGGAGAAAACATTCAGTACTTC. This codes for CASSLEERIGENIQYF.